This TCR beta chain came from a study of T-cell memory formation after mild COVID-19. This clonotype came up many times. Its cognate antigen is unknown. The V gene's germline CDR1 is DFQATT and CDR2 SNEGSKA (reference sequence). This CDR3 contains 13 residues. Germline trimming cut 3 bases from V and 8 bases from J; bases unmatched to any gene: 7. Study-level points and caveats: Pre-infection memory harbored some responding clones, suggesting cross-reactive memory joined. Shrinking CD4+ clones resided mostly in CM and EM, and CD8+ ones in EMRA. The second-wave clones peaking on day 37 were not confirmed as SARS-CoV-2-specific.

Each CDR3 protein gets one entry after TCRdb re-called the 5' RACE reads with MiXCR. The table shows about 82,000 distinct CDR3 sequences, with around 13% occurring only once. This receptor was identified in a man younger than 30 who had mild COVID-19 (a few samples of this study predate the infection). Cell type and time point are not known. The source material was PBMCs or a T cell subset sorted from them (not recorded which). The chain joins TRBV20-1 to TRBJ1-2; 9 nucleotides line up with TRBD1. CDR3 protein: CSASPRDRAGYTF. DNA for the CDR3: TGCAGTGCTAGCCCCCGGGACAGGGCGGGCTACACCTTC.